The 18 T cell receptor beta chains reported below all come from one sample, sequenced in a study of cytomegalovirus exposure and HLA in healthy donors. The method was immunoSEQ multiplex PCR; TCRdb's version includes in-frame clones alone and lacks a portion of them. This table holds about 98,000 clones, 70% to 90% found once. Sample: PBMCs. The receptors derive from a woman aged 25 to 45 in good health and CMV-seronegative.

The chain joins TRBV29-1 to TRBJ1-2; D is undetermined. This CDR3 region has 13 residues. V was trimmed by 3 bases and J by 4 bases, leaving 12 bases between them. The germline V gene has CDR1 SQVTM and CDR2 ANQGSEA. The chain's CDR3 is CSVEGGDPYGYTF. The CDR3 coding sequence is TGCAGCGTTGAGGGCGGGGATCCCTATGGCTACACCTTC.

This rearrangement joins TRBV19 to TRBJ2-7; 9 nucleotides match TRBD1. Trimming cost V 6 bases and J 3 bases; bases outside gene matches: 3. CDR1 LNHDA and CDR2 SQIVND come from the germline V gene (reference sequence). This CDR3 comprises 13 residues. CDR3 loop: CASSTTGGYEQYF. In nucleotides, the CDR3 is TGTGCCAGTAGCACGACAGGGGGCTACGAGCAGTACTTC.

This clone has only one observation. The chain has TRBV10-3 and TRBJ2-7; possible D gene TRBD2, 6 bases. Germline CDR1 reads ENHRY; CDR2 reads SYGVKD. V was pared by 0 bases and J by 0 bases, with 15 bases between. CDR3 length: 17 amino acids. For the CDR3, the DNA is TGTGCCATCAGTGAGTCGATAGGTAGCGGATTCTCCTACGAGCAGTACTTC. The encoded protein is CAISESIGSGFSYEQYF.

In DNA form, the CDR3 reads TGTGCCAGCAGTTGGGAGGGGGTGACTGAAGCTTTCTTT. Protein product: CASSWEGVTEAFF. This chain joins TRBV7-6 and TRBJ1-1; D perhaps matches TRBD1 (6 bases). This CDR3 region has 13 residues. V lost 6 bases to trimming and J lost 5 bases, with 13 bases between them. CDR1 SGHVS and CDR2 FNYEAQ come from the germline V gene.

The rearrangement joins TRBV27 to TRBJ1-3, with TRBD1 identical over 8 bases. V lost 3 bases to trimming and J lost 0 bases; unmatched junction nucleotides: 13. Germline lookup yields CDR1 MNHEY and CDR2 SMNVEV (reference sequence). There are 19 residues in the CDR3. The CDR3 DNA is TGTGCCAGCAGTTTTAGAGGACAGGGCGCAGACGGCTCTGGAAACACCATATATTTT. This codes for CASSFRGQGADGSGNTIYF.

DNA for the CDR3: TGTGCCAGCAGCGTTAGCGGGGAGTACAATGAGCAGTTCTTC. Its translation is CASSVSGEYNEQFF. The chain employs TRBV9 and TRBJ2-1; 8 bases match TRBD2. This CDR3 has 14 residues. In germline, CDR1 is SGDLS, CDR2 YYNGEE. The V gene end was trimmed by 2 bases and the J gene end by 4 bases; junction bases not matched to a gene: 2.

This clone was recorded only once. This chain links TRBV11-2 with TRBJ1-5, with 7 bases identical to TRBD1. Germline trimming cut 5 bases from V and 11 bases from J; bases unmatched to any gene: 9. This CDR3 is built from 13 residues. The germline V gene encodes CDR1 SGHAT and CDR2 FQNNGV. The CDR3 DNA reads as TGTGCCAGCAGCGCAGGGGGAGAGGGAGCCCAGCATTTT. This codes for CASSAGGEGAQHF.

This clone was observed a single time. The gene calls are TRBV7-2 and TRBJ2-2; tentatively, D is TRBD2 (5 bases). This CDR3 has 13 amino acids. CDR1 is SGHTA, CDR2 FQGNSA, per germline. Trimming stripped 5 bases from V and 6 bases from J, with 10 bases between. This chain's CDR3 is CASSPGVAGELFF. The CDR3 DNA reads TGTGCCAGCAGCCCCGGGGTGGCCGGGGAGCTGTTTTTT. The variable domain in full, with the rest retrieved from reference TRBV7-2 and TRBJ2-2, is GAGVSQSPSNKVTEKGKDVELRCDPISGHTALYWYRQSLGQGLEFLIYFQGNSAPDKSGLPSDRFSAERTGGSVSTLTIQRTQQEDSAVYLCASSPGVAGELFFGEGSRLTVL.

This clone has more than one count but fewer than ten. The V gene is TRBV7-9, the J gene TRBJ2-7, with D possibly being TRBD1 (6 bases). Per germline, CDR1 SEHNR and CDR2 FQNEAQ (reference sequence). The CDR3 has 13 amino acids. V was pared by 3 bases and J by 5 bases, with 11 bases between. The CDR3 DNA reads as TGTGCCAGCAGCTTGCAGGGGATCCACGAGCAGTACTTC. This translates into CASSLQGIHEQYF.

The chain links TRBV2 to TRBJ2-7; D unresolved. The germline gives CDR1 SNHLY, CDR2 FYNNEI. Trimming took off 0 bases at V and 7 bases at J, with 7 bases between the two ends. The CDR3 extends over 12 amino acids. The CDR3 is CASSEALREQYF. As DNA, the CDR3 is TGTGCCAGCAGTGAAGCGCTGAGGGAGCAGTACTTC.

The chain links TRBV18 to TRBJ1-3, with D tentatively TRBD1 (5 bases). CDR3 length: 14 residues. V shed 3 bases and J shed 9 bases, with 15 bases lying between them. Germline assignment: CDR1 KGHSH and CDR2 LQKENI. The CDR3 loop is CASSPIQGGSTIYF. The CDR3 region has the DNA TGTGCCAGCTCACCGATCCAGGGAGGTAGCACCATATATTTT.

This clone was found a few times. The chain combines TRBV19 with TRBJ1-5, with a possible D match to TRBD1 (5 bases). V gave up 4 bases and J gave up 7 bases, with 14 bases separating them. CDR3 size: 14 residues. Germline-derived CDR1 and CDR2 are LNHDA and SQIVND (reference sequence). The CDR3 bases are TGTGCCAGTAGTACCTCCGGGCAGGGCCAGCCCCAGCATTTT. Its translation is CASSTSGQGQPQHF.

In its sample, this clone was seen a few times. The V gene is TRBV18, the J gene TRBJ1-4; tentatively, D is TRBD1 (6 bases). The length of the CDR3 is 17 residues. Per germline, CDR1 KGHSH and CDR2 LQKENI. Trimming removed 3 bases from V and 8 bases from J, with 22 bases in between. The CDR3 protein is CASSPWATTGQGEKLFF. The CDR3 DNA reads TGTGCCAGCTCACCCTGGGCCACGACAGGTCAAGGAGAAAAACTGTTTTTT.

CDR3 region: CASSATTNQPQHF. Here the CDR3 DNA reads TGTGCCAGCAGCGCTACCACCAATCAGCCCCAGCATTTT. The chain uses TRBV7-3 and TRBJ1-5, with no clear D. The length of the CDR3 is 13 residues. The germline CDR1 and CDR2 sequences are SGHTA and FQGTGA. The V end was cut by 5 bases, the J end by 3 bases, with 8 bases between.

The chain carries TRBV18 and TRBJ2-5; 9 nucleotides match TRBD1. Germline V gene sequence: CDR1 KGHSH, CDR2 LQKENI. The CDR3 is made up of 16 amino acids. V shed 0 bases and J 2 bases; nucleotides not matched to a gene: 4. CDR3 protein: CASSPPQGARQETQYF. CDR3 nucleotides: TGTGCCAGCTCACCACCACAGGGGGCGCGTCAAGAGACCCAGTACTTC.

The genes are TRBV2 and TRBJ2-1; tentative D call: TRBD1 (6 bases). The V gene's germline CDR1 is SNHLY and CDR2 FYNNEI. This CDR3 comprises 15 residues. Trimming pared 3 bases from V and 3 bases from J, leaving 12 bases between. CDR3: CASSEGTPGYNEQFF. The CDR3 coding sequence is TGTGCCAGCAGTGAGGGGACACCAGGCTACAATGAGCAGTTCTTC. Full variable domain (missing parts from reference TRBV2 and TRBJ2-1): EPEVTQTPSHQVTQMGQEVILRCVPISNHLYFYWYRQILGQKVEFLVSFYNNEISEKSEIFDDQFSVERPDGSNFTLKIRSTKLEDSAMYFCASSEGTPGYNEQFFGPGTRLTVL.

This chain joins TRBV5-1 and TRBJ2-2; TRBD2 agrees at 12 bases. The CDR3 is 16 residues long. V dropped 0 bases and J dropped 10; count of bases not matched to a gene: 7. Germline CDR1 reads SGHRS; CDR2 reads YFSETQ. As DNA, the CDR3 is TGCGCCAGCAGCTTGGTACTAGCGGGGGGAAGCATGGAGCTGTTTTTT. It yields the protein CASSLVLAGGSMELFF.

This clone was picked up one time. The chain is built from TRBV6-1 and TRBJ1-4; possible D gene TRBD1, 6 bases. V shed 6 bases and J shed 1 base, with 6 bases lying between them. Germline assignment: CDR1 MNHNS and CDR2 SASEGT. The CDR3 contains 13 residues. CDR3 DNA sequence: TGTGCCAGCAGAGGGGGAACTAATGAAAAACTGTTTTTT. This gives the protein CASRGGTNEKLFF.